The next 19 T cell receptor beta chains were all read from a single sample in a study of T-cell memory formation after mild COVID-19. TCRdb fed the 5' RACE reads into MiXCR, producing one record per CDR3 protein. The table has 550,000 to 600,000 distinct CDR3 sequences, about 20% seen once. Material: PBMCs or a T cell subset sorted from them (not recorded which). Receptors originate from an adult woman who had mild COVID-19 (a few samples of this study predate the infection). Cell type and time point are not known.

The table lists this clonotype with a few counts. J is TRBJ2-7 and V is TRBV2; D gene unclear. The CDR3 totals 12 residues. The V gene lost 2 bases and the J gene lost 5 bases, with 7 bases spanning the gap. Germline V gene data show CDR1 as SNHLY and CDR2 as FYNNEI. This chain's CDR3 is CASSEYRHEQYF. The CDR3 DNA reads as TGTGCCAGCAGTGAATATCGCCACGAGCAGTACTTC.

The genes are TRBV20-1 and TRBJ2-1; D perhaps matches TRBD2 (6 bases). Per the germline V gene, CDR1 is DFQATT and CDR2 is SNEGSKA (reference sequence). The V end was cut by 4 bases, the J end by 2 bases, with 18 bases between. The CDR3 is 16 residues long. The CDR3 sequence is CSAKTYAGRTYNEQFF. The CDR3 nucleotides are TGCAGTGCTAAAACCTACGCGGGGAGGACCTACAATGAGCAGTTCTTC.

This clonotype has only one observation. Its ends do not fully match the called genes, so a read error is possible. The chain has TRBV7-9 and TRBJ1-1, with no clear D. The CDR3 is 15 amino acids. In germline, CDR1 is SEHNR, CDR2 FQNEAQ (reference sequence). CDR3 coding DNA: TGTGCCGGCAGCGGGCCCGGGAGACCGAACACTGAAGCTTTCTTT. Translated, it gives CAGSGPGRPNTEAFF.

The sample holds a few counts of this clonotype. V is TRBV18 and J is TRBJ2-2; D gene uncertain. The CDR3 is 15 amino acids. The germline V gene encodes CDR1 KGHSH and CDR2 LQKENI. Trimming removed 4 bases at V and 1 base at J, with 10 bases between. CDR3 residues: CASSRDGKNTGELFF. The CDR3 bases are TGTGCCAGCTCACGAGATGGGAAGAACACCGGGGAGCTGTTTTTT.

The chain's CDR3 is CASSFGGQGAGDTQYF. CDR3 DNA sequence: TGTGCCAGCAGTTTTGGGGGACAGGGGGCCGGTGATACGCAGTATTTT. The chain carries TRBV12-3 or TRBV12-4 and TRBJ2-3, with TRBD1 matching over 12 bases. The length of the CDR3 is 16 residues. The trim removed 3 bases at V and 6 bases at J, leaving 7 bases unmatched.

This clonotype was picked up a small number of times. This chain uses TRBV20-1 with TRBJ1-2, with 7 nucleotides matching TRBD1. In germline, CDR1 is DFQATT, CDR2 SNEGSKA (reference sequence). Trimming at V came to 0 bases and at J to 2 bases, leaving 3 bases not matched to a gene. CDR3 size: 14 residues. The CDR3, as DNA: TGCAGTGCTAGAGATACAGGGGTCAACTATGGCTACACCTTC. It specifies CSARDTGVNYGYTF.

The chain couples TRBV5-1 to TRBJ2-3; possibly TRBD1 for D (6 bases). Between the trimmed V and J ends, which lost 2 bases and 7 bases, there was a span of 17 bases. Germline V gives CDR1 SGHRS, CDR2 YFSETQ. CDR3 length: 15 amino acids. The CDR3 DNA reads TGCGCCAGCAGCTTAATGACAGGCGCCCTGAATACGCAGTATTTT. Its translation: CASSLMTGALNTQYF.

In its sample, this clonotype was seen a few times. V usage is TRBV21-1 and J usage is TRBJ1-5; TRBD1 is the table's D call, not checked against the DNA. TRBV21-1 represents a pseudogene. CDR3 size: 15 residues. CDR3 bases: TGTGCCAGCAGGAGACAGGGGCCTTGGAATCAGCCCCAGCATTTT. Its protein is CASRRQGPWNQPQHF.

DNA for the CDR3: TGTGCCAGCAGCTTAGTGGCAGGGGGCGCGTATGGCTACACCTTC. This gives the protein CASSLVAGGAYGYTF. The chain uses TRBV7-2 and TRBJ1-2; 8 bases map to TRBD1. This CDR3 is built from 15 residues. Germline loops: CDR1 SGHTA, CDR2 FQGNSA. V was pared by 1 base and J by 5 bases, with 6 bases of the junction left unmatched.

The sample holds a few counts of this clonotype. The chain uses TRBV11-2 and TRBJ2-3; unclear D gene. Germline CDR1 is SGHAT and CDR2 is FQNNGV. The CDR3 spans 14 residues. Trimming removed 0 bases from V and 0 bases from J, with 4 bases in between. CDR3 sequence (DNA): TGTGCCAGCAGCTTAGAGGACAGCACAGATACGCAGTATTTT. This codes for CASSLEDSTDTQYF.

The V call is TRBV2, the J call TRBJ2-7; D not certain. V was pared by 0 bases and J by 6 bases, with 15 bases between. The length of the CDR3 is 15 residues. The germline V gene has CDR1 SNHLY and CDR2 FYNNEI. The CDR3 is CASSEALRPSGEQYF. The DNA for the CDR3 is TGTGCCAGCAGTGAAGCACTCCGGCCTTCTGGCGAGCAGTACTTC. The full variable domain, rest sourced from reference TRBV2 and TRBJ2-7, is EPEVTQTPSHQVTQMGQEVILRCVPISNHLYFYWYRQILGQKVEFLVSFYNNEISEKSEIFDDQFSVERPDGSNFTLKIRSTKLEDSAMYFCASSEALRPSGEQYFGPGTRLTVT.

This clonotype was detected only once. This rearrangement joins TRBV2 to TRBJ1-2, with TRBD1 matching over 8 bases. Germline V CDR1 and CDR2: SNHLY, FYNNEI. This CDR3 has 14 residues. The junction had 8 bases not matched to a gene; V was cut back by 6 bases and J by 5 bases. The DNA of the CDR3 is TGTGCCAGCAGCCGGAGGGGACAGGCTTATGGCTACACCTTC. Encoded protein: CASSRRGQAYGYTF.

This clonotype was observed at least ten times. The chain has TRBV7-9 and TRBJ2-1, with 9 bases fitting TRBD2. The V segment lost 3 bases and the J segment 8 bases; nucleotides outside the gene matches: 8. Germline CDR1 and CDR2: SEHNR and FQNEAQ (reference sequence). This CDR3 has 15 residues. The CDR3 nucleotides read TGTGCCAGCAGCTTGCGTAGCGGGAGTCGCGATGAGCAGTTCTTC. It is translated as CASSLRSGSRDEQFF.

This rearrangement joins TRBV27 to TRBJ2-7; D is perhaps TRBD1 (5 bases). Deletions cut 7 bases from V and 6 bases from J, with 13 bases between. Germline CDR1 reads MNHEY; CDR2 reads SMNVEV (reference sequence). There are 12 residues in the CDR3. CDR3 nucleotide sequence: TGTGCCAGCACCGACTGGGGCCGCGAGCAGTACTTC. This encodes CASTDWGREQYF.

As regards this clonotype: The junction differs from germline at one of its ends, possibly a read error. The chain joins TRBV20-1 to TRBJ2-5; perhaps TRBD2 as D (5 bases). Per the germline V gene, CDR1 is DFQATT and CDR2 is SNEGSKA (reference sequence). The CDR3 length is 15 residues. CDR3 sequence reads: CSARDWRVPQETQYF. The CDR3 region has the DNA TGCAGTGCTCGAGACTGGCGGGTCCCCCAAGAGACCCAGTACTTC.

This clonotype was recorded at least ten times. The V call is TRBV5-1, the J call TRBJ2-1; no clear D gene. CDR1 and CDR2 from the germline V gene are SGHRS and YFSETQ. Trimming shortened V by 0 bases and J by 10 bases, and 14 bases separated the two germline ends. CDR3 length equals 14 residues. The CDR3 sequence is CASSLAPSPQEQFF. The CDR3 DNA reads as TGCGCCAGCAGCTTGGCCCCGAGTCCCCAAGAGCAGTTCTTC.

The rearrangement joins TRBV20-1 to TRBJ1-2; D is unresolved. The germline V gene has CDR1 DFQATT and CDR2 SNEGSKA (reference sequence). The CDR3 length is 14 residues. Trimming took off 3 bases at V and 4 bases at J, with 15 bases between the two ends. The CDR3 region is CSASGRSRRYGYTF. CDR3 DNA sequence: TGCAGTGCTAGCGGCCGATCGAGGCGCTATGGCTACACCTTC.

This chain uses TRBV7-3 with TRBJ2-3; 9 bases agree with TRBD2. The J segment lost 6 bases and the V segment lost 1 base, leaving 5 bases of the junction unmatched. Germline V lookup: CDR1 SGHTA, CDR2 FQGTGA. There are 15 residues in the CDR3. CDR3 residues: CASSLSGGAMDTQYF. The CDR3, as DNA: TGTGCCAGCAGCTTAAGCGGGGGGGCAATGGATACGCAGTATTTT. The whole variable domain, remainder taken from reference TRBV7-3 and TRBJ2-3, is GAGVSQTPSNKVTEKGKYVELRCDPISGHTALYWYRQSLGQGPEFLIYFQGTGAADDSGLPNDRFFAVRPEGSVSTLKIQRTERGDSAVYLCASSLSGGAMDTQYFGPGTRLTVL.

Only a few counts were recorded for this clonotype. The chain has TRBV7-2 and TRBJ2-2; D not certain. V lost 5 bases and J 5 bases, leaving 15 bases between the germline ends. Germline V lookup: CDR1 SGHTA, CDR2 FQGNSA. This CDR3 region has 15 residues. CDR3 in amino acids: CASSPLASMTGELFF. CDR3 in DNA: TGTGCCAGCAGCCCCTTAGCCTCGATGACCGGGGAGCTGTTTTTT. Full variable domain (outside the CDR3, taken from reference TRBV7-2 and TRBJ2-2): GAGVSQSPSNKVTEKGKDVELRCDPISGHTALYWYRQSLGQGLEFLIYFQGNSAPDKSGLPSDRFSAERTGGSVSTLTIQRTQQEDSAVYLCASSPLASMTGELFFGEGSRLTVL.